The clone carrying this T cell receptor (beta chain) was detected only once. Per germline, CDR1 MDHEN and CDR2 SYDVKM. Trimming left V 5 bases short and J 9 bases short, with 13 bases between. The CDR3 has 12 amino acids. The treatment is: around 19 received Ad26.COV2.S at low or high dose, single or two shots; 5 received placebo; per-sample allocation not given. The study sampled participants on day 63 after the first vaccine or placebo injection. Cohort 1b enrolled adults aged 18-55 years in Boston. An Ad26 vector expressing Wuhan-strain SARS-CoV-2 spike constituted the vaccine. Data came from immunoSEQ multiplex PCR; TCRdb stores just in-frame clones and leaves some out. The table has roughly 400,000 clones, roughly 88% seen once. These data originate in a study of Ad26.COV2.S vaccination and SARS-CoV-2 variants. Overall study: The study gave Ad26.COV2.S intramuscularly, once or twice 56 days apart.

The source is a person between 18 and 59 years old who received the Ad26.COV2.S COVID-19 vaccine or a placebo. The specimen comprised peripheral blood, sampled in a trial of Ad26.COV2.S vaccine versus placebo. The chain is built from TRBV28 and TRBJ2-5; the D call may be TRBD1 or TRBD2 (5 bases each). CDR3 in amino acids: CASSRIRGAQYF. The CDR3 bases are TGTGCCAGCAGTAGGATAAGGGGAGCCCAGTACTTC.